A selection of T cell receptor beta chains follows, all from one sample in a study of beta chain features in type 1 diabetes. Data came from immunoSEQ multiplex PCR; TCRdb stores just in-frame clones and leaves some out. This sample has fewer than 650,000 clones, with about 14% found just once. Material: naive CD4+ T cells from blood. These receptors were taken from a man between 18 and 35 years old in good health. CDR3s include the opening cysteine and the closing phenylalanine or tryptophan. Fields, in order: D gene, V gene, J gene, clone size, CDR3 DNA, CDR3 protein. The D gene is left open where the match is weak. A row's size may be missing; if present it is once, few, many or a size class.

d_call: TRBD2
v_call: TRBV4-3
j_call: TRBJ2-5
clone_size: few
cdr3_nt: TGCGCCAGCAGCCAAGGTCGGACTAGCGGGAGAGGCCAAGAGACCCAGTACTTC
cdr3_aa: CASSQGRTSGRGQETQYF

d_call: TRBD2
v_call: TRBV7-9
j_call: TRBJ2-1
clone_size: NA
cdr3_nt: TGTGCCAGCAGCTTAGGACAGGGCGTTACTAGCGGGAGGTACAATGAGCAGTTCTTC
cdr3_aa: CASSLGQGVTSGRYNEQFF

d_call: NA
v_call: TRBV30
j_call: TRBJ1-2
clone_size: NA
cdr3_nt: TGTGCCTGGAGTGTCCAACAGCGTTTTAACTATGGCTACACCTTC
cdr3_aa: CAWSVQQRFNYGYTF

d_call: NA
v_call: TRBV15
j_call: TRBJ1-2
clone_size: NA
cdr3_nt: TGTGCCACCAGCAGAGGGCCAGATGTGGGGTACACCTTC
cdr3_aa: CATSRGPDVGYTF

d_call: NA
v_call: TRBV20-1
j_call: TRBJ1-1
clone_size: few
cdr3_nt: TGCAGTGCTAGTTCTCAGATTGAAGCTTTCTTT
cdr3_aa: CSASSQIEAFF

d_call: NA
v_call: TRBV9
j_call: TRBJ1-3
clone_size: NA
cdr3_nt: TGTGCCAGCAGCGTAATGGACAGCCGCCTTTCTGGAAACACCATATATTTT
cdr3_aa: CASSVMDSRLSGNTIYF

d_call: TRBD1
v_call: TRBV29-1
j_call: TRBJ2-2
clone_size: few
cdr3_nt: TGCAGCGCGACAGGGGGCTCGAACACCGGGGAGCTGTTTTTT
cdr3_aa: CSATGGSNTGELFF

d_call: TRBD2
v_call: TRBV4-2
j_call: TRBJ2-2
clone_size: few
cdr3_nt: TGTGCCAGCAGCCAAGTGGCGGGGGTTGGCACCGGGGAGCTGTTTTTT
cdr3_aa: CASSQVAGVGTGELFF

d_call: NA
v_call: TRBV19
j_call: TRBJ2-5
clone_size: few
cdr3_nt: TGTGCCAGTAGAGGAGGGATGATGGAGACCCAGTACTTC
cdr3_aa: CASRGGMMETQYF

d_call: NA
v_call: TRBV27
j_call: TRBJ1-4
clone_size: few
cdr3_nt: TGTGCCAGCAGGATGACCGGGGTAGGGGAAAAACTGTTTTTT
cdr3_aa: CASRMTGVGEKLFF

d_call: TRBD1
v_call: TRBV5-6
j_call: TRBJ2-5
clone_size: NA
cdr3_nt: TGTGCCAGCAGCTTCAGGGACAGGGGGCGTTCGGAGACCCAGTACTTC
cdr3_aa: CASSFRDRGRSETQYF

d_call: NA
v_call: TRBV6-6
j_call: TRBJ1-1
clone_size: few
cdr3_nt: TGTGCCAGCAGTTACAGTGAAGCTTTCTTT
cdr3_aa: CASSYSEAFF

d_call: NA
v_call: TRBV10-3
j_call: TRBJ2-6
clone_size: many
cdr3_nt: TGTGCCATCGGTGAAGGGGCCAACGTCCTGACTTTC
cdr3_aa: CAIGEGANVLTF

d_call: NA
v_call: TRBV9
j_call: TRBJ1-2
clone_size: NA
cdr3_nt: TGTGCCAGCAGCGTAGTCGGGTTGAACTATGGCTACACCTTC
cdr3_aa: CASSVVGLNYGYTF

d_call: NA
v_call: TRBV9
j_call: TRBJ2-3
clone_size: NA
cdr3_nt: TGTGCCAGCAGCGTAGACGACAGGGGAGGGACAGATACGCAGTATTTT
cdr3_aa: CASSVDDRGGTDTQYF

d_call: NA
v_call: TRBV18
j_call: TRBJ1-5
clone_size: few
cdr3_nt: TGTGCCAGCTCACCTTCTCCGGGCGGGGGTCAGCCCCAGCATTTT
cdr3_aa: CASSPSPGGGQPQHF

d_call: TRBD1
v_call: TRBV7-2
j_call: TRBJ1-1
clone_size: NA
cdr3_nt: TGTGCCAGCAGCCCGACGACAGGGCAGAACACTGAAGCTTTCTTT
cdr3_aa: CASSPTTGQNTEAFF

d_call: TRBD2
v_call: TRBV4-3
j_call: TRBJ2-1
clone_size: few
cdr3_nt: TGCGCCAGCAGCCAAGAATGGGGCGGGGGGATCTCCTACAATGAGCAGTTCTTC
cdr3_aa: CASSQEWGGGISYNEQFF

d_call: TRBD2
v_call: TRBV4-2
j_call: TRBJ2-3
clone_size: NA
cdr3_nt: TGTGCCAGCAGCAAGCCGCCTACGGCTCTAGCGGCTTCTAGCACAGATACGCAGTATTTT
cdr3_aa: CASSKPPTALAASSTDTQYF

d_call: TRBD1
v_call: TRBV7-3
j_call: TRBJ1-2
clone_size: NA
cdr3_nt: TGTGCCAGCTCACTGGACAGGGATAACTATGGCTACACCTTC
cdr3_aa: CASSLDRDNYGYTF

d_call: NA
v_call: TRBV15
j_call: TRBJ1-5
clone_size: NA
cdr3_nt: TGTGCCACCAGCAGAGCTAGCAATCAGCCCCAGCATTTT
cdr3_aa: CATSRASNQPQHF

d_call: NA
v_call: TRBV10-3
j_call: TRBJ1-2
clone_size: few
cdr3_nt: TGTGCCATCAGTGACTTAACCCCACGTCGGTTCTATGGCTACACCTTC
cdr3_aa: CAISDLTPRRFYGYTF

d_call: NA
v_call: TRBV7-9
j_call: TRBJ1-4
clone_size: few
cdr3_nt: TGTGCCAGCAGCTTACGGGAGGGAAATGAAAAACTGTTTTTT
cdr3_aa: CASSLREGNEKLFF

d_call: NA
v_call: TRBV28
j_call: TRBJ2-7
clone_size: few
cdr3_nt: TGTGCCAGCAGTTTGCTAGCTACAGAGCAGTACTTC
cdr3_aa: CASSLLATEQYF

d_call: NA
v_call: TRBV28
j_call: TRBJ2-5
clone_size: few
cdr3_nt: TGTGCCAGCAGTTTATGGAGGGGATCGAGAGAGACCCAGTACTTC
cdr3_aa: CASSLWRGSRETQYF

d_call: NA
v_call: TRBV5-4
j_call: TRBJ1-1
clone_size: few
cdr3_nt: TGTGCCAGCAGCTTGTCGCGTGGACCGGGCGCTGAAGCTTTCTTT
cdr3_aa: CASSLSRGPGAEAFF

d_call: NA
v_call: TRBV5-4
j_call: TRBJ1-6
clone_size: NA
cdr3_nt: TGTGCCAGCAGCTTGCAGGGGATAAATTCACCCCTCCACTTT
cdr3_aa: CASSLQGINSPLHF

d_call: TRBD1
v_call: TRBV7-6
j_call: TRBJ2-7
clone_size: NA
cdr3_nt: TGTGCCAGCAGCTCCGAACAGGGGGCGGGCTACGAGCAGTACTTC
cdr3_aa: CASSSEQGAGYEQYF